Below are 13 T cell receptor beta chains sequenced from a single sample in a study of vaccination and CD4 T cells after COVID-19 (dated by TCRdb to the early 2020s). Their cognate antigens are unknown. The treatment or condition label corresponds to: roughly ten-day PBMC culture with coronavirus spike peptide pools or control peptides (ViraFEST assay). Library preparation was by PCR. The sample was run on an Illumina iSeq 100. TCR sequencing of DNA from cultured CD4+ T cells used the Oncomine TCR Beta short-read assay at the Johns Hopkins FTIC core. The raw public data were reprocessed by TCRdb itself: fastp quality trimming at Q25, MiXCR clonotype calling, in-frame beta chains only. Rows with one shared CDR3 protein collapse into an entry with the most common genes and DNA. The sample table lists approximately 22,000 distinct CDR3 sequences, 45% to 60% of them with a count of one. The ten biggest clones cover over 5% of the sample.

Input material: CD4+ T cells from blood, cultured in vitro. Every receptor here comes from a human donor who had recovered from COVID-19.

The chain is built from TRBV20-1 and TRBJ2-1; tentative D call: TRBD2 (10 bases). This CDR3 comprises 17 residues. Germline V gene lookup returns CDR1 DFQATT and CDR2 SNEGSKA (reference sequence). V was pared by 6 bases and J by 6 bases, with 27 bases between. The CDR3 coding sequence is TGCAGTGCATGGACAGGGGAGGGAGCGGGAGGGTCCAATGAGCAGTTCTTC. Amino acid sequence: CSAWTGEGAGGSNEQFF.

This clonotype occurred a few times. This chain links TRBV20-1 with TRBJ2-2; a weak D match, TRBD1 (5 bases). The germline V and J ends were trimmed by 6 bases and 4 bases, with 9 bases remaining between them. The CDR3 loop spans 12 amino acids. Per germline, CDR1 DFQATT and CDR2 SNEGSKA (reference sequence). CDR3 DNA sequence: TGCAGTGCAGGAACAGGCACCGGGGAGCTGTTTTTT. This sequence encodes CSAGTGTGELFF.

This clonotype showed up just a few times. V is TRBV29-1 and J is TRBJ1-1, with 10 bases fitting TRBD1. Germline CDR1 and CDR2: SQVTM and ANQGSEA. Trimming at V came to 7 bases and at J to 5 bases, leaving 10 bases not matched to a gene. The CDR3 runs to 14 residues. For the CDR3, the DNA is TGCAGCGCGGCTCGACAGGGGGCCGGGACTGAAGCTTTCTTT. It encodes CSAARQGAGTEAFF. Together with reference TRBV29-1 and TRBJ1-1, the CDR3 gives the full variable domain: SAVISQKPSRDICQRGTSLTIQCQVDSQVTMMFWYRQQPGQSLTLIATANQGSEATYESGFVIDKFPISRPNLTFSTLTVSNMSPEDSSIYLCSAARQGAGTEAFFGQGTRLTVV.

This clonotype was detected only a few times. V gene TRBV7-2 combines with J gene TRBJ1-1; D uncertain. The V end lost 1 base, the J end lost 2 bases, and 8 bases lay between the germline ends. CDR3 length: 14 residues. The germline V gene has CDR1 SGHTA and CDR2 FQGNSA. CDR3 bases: TGTGCCAGCAGCTTAGGGACGGCAAACACTGAAGCTTTCTTT. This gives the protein CASSLGTANTEAFF.

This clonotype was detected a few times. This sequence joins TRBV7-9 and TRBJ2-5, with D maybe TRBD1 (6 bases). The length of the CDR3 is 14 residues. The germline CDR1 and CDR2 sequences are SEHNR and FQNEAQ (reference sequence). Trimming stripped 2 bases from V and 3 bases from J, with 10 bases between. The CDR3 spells CASSLTGLEETQYF. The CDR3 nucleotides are TGTGCCAGCAGCTTAACAGGGCTTGAAGAGACCCAGTACTTC. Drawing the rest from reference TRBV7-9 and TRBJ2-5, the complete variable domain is DTGVSQNPRHKITKRGQNVTFRCDPISEHNRLYWYRQTLGQGPEFLTYFQNEAQLEKSRLLSDRFSAERPKGSFSTLEIQRTEQGDSAMYLCASSLTGLEETQYFGPGTRLLVL.

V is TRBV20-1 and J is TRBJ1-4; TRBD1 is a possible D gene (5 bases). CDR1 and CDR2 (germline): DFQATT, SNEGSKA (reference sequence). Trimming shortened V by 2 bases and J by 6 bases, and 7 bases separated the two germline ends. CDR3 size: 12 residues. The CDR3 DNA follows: TGCAGTGCTAGACAGGGAGATGAAAAACTGTTTTTT. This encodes CSARQGDEKLFF.

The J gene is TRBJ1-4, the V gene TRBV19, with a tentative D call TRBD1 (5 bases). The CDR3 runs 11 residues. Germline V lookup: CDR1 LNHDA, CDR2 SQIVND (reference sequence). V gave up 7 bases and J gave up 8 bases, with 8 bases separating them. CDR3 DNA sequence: TGTGCCAGTAAATGGGGCGAAAAACTGTTTTTT. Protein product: CASKWGEKLFF.

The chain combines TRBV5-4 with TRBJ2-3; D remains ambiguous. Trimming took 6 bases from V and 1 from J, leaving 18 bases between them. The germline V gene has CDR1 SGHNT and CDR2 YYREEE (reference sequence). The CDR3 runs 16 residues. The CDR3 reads CASNRQDLRGTDTQYF. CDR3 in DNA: TGTGCCAGCAACAGACAAGACCTTCGGGGCACAGATACGCAGTATTTT.

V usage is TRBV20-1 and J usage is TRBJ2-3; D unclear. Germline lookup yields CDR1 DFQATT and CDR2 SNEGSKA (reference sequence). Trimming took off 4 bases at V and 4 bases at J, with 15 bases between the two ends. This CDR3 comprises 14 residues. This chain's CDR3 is CSANSLAEADTQYF. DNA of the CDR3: TGCAGTGCTAACTCATTAGCCGAGGCAGATACGCAGTATTTT.

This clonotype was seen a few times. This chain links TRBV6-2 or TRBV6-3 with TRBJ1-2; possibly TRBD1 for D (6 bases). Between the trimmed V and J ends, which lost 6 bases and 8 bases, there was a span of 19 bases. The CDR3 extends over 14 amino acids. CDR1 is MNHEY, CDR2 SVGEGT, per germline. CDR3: CASRPPNRDHGYTF. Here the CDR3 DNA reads TGTGCCAGCAGACCCCCTAACAGGGACCACGGCTACACCTTC.

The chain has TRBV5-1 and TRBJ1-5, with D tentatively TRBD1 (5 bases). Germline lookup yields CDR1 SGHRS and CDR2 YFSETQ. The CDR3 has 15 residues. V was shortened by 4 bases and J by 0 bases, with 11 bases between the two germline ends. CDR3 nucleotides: TGCGCCAGCAGCCTCTGGGGGGGTAGCAATCAGCCCCAGCATTTT. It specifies CASSLWGGSNQPQHF.

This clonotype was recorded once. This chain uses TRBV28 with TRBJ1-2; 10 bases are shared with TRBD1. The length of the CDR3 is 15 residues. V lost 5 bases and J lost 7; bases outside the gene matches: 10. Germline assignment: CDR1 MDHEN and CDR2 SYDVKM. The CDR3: CASSGPGTGDGGYTF. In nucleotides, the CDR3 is TGTGCCAGCAGTGGGCCCGGGACAGGGGATGGTGGCTACACCTTC.

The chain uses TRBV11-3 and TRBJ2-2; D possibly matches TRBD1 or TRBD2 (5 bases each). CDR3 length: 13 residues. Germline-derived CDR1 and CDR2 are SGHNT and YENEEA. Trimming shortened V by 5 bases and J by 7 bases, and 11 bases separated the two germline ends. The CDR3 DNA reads TGTGCCAGCAGCCCCGAGGGGCGCGGGGAGCTGTTTTTT. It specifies CASSPEGRGELFF. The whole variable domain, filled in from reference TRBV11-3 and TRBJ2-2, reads EAGVVQSPRYKIIEKKQPVAFWCNPISGHNTLYWYLQNLGQGPELLIRYENEEAVDDSQLPKDRFSAERLKGVDSTLKIQPAELGDSAVYLCASSPEGRGELFFGEGSRLTVL.